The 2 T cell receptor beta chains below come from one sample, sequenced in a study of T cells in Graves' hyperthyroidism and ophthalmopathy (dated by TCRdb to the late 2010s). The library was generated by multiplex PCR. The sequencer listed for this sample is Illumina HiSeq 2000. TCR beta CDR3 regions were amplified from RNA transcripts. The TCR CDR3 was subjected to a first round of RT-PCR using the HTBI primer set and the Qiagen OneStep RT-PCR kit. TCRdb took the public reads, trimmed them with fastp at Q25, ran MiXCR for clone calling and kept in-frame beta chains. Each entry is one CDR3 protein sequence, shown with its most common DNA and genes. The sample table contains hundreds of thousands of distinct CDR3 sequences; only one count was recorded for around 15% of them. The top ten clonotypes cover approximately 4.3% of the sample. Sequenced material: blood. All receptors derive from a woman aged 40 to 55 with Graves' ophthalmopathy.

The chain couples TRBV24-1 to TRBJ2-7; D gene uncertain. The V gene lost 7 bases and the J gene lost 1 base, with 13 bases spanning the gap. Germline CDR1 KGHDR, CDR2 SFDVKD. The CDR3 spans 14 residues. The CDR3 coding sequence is TGTGCCACCAGCGCCACGGGTTCATCCTACGAGCAGTACTTC. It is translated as CATSATGSSYEQYF.

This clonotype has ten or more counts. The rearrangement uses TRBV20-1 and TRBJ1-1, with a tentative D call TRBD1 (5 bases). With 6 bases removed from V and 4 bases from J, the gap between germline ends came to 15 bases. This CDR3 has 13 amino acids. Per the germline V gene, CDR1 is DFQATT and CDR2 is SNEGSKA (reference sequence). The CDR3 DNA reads TGCAGTGCAGACAGAGCAGGGACCACTGAAGCTTTCTTT. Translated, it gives CSADRAGTTEAFF.